The sequence of this T cell receptor (beta chain) was determined in a study of cytomegalovirus exposure and HLA in healthy donors. Study as a whole: Researchers found that approximately 77% of about 400 genotyped donors fell within the Caucasian-associated ancestry cluster.

Whole-study results and caveats: Among TCR beta chains of equal frequency, HLA-associated ones were more clonally expanded in a later analysis. Overall, 164 TCR beta chains were annotated as cytomegalovirus-associated.

For this clone: What it binds is unknown.

A multiplex PCR was run with 60 Vbeta primers and 13 Jbeta primers. Authors' processing steps: Later work found 65 million to 85 million unique TCR beta chains, with about 10 million shared. Here immunoSEQ multiplex PCR was the method, and the copy in TCRdb shows in-frame clones only, minus some. V, J and clone size are taken as reported in that table, and D and trimming were inferred from the DNA itself. The sample consists of 150,000 to 200,000 clones, 80% of them appearing once. CDR1 is LNHDA, CDR2 SQIVND, per germline (reference sequence). This CDR3 contains 15 residues. Deletions cut 4 bases from V and 2 bases from J, with 11 bases between.

Sequencing input: PBMCs. This TCR derives from a girl aged 5-17 years in good health and CMV-seropositive. This rearrangement joins TRBV19 to TRBJ2-2; D is perhaps TRBD1 (6 bases). CDR3 sequence (DNA): TGTGCCAGTAGTAGAACAGGGTTTAACACCGGGGAGCTGTTTTTT. This gives the protein CASSRTGFNTGELFF.